Presented here are 30 T cell receptor beta chains from one specimen sequenced in a study of blood T cell repertoires in COVID-19. The protocol was immunoSEQ multiplex PCR, while the TCRdb copy is restricted to in-frame clones and leaves out a portion. The sample carries 65,000 to 90,000 clones, 60% to 80% recorded once. The sample comprised peripheral blood. The receptor set was obtained from a man between 70 and 80 years old with active or convalescent COVID-19.

This chain connects TRBV5-1 to TRBJ2-7; TRBD2 might be the D (6 bases). This CDR3 is built from 14 residues. Trimming left V 4 bases short and J 2 bases short, with 13 bases between. Germline V gives CDR1 SGHRS, CDR2 YFSETQ. CDR3 bases: TGCGCCAGCAGCGTTGGGGGGTACACCTACGAGCAGTACTTC. This sequence encodes CASSVGGYTYEQYF.

The CDR3 sequence: CAWTPGANVLTF. The CDR3 nucleotides are TGTGCCTGGACTCCTGGGGCCAACGTCCTGACTTTC. V and J are TRBV30 and TRBJ2-6; D remains ambiguous. This CDR3 comprises 12 residues. Per the germline V gene, CDR1 is GTSNPN and CDR2 is SVGIG (reference sequence). Trimming stripped 4 bases from V and 2 bases from J, with 3 bases between.

The chain employs TRBV6-6 and TRBJ1-2; TRBD1 matches 9 bases. The CDR3 contains 14 residues. V lost 4 bases to trimming and J lost 8 bases; unmatched junction nucleotides: 8. Germline CDR1 is MNHNY and CDR2 is SVGAGI (reference sequence). CDR3 nucleotides: TGTGCCAGCAGTTTAAGTACAGGGGGCCGCGGCTACACCTTC. Its protein product is CASSLSTGGRGYTF.

This rearrangement joins TRBV28 to TRBJ1-1; perhaps TRBD1 as D (6 bases). The CDR3 sequence is 10 residues long. Trimming took off 6 bases at V and 11 bases at J, with 10 bases between the two ends. Germline assignment: CDR1 MDHEN and CDR2 SYDVKM. Here the CDR3 DNA reads TGTGCCAGCAGCCAGGGGATCGCTTTCTTT. Encoded protein: CASSQGIAFF.

This clone was recorded a few times. The V call is TRBV28, the J call TRBJ1-5; 10 bases are shared with TRBD1. The J segment lost 6 bases and the V segment lost 7 bases, leaving 12 bases of the junction unmatched. CDR1 is MDHEN and CDR2 is SYDVKM in the germline V gene. This CDR3 spans 16 amino acids. CDR3 sequence reads: CASMTGGAEKSQPQHF. The CDR3, as DNA: TGTGCCAGCATGACAGGGGGCGCCGAAAAGAGTCAGCCCCAGCATTTT.

V usage is TRBV27 and J usage is TRBJ2-7, with TRBD2 identical over 9 bases. Germline V gene sequence: CDR1 MNHEY, CDR2 SMNVEV (reference sequence). V was pared by 3 bases and J by 5 bases, with 11 bases of the junction left unmatched. The CDR3 runs to 16 residues. The CDR3 coding sequence is TGTGCCAGCAGTTTCGCGGGGGGGCGGTCGGCCCACGAGCAGTACTTC. As protein: CASSFAGGRSAHEQYF.

V gene TRBV11-3 combines with J gene TRBJ2-7; TRBD1 matches at 7 bases. The V gene's germline CDR1 is SGHNT and CDR2 YENEEA. The CDR3 is 15 residues long. Losses at the gene ends were 5 bases for V and 0 bases for J; bases not matched to a gene: 7. CDR3 in amino acids: CASSVQGLSSYEQYF. Written as DNA, the CDR3 is TGTGCCAGCAGCGTACAGGGGCTTTCCTCCTACGAGCAGTACTTC.

This clone was seen ten or more times. This sequence joins TRBV28 and TRBJ1-5, with D uncertain. The CDR3 covers 12 residues. V gave up 8 bases and J gave up 4 bases, with 9 bases separating them. Germline V CDR1 and CDR2: MDHEN, SYDVKM. This CDR3 is CASSRDNQPQHF. The CDR3 DNA reads as TGTGCCAGCTCGAGGGATAATCAGCCCCAGCATTTT.

The CDR3 spells CASSQEPGADTQYF. As DNA, the CDR3 is TGCGCCAGCAGCCAAGAGCCGGGGGCAGATACGCAGTATTTT. The chain is built from TRBV4-1 and TRBJ2-3; a possible D gene is TRBD2 (6 bases). The CDR3 totals 14 residues. The germline gives CDR1 MGHRA, CDR2 YSYEKL. V was trimmed by 0 bases and J by 4 bases, leaving 8 bases between them.

This chain connects TRBV12-3 or TRBV12-4 to TRBJ1-3; D perhaps matches TRBD1 (5 bases). This CDR3 has 13 amino acids. Trimming shortened V by 6 bases and J by 0 bases, and 6 bases separated the two germline ends. The CDR3 nucleotides read TGTGCCAGCAGGGACATCTCTGGAAACACCATATATTTT. It codes for CASRDISGNTIYF.

The V gene is TRBV3-1 (or the pseudogene TRBV3-2), the J gene TRBJ1-2, with D tentatively TRBD1 (6 bases). In germline, CDR1 is LGHDT, CDR2 YNNKEL (reference sequence). The CDR3 spans 15 residues. V shed 1 base and J shed 4 bases, with 13 bases lying between them. The chain's CDR3 is CASSQGQGQSYGYTF. The CDR3 nucleotides read TGTGCCAGCAGCCAAGGCCAGGGGCAGTCCTATGGCTACACCTTC.

J is TRBJ2-7 and V is TRBV25-1; 8 nucleotides agree with TRBD1. Trimming cost V 2 bases and J 4 bases; bases outside gene matches: 10. Germline V gene sequence: CDR1 MGHDK, CDR2 SYGVNS. CDR3 length: 16 residues. The CDR3 nucleotides read TGTGCCAGCAGTGAACTCACAGGGGGAACCTTGTACGAGCAGTACTTC. Protein: CASSELTGGTLYEQYF.

The genes are TRBV30 and TRBJ1-6; TRBD1 matches at 8 bases. The CDR3 consists of 12 residues. CDR1 and CDR2 from the germline V gene are GTSNPN and SVGIG (reference sequence). V trimming: 4 bases; J trimming: 13 bases; junction bases outside the gene matches: 6. In nucleotides, the CDR3 is TGTGCCTGGAAGCAGGGGGCGGGCCCCCTCCACTTT. Its translation is CAWKQGAGPLHF.

This clone has just one count. This sequence joins TRBV7-9 and TRBJ1-2; D uncertain. Looked up from germline, CDR1 is SEHNR and CDR2 is FQNEAQ (reference sequence). V lost 5 bases and J lost 3, with 13 bases in between. CDR3 length equals 14 residues. The CDR3 loop reads CASSPDTAYYGYTF. CDR3 in DNA: TGTGCCAGCAGCCCAGACACGGCCTACTATGGCTACACCTTC.

The chain joins TRBV11-2 to TRBJ1-3; 9 bases fit TRBD1. The CDR3 length is 17 residues. The germline CDR1 and CDR2 sequences are SGHAT and FQNNGV. After removal of 5 bases from V and 4 bases from J, the junction contained 12 bases not matched to a gene. The CDR3 here is CASSLAPGQGQGNTIYF. DNA for the CDR3: TGTGCCAGCAGCCTTGCCCCTGGACAGGGGCAGGGAAACACCATATATTTT.

The sample holds a few counts of this clone. The V call is TRBV19, the J call TRBJ1-1, with D possibly being TRBD1 (5 bases). The V end was cut by 7 bases, the J end by 2 bases, with 14 bases between. The CDR3 is 14 residues long. Germline assignment: CDR1 LNHDA and CDR2 SQIVND (reference sequence). The CDR3 nucleotides are TGTGCCAGTACCGCCGGGACTCTAAACACTGAAGCTTTCTTT. As protein: CASTAGTLNTEAFF.

This clone was counted once. The chain combines TRBV28 with TRBJ1-1, with 7 bases lining up with TRBD1. CDR1 and CDR2 (germline): MDHEN, SYDVKM. The CDR3 length is 13 residues. V lost 6 bases, J lost 4 bases, and 5 bases stayed unmatched. The CDR3 spells CASRTYRGTEAFF. The CDR3 DNA sequence: TGTGCCAGCAGAACCTACAGGGGCACTGAAGCTTTCTTT.

In its sample, this clone was seen a few times. The rearrangement joins TRBV3-1 (or the pseudogene TRBV3-2) to TRBJ2-4, with 9 positions matching TRBD1. This CDR3 is 15 amino acids long. V was pared by 0 bases and J by 6 bases, with 3 bases of the junction left unmatched. Looked up from germline, CDR1 is LGHDT and CDR2 is YNNKEL (reference sequence). The CDR3 here is CASSQDVTGGNIQYF. The CDR3 DNA follows: TGTGCCAGCAGCCAAGATGTGACAGGGGGAAACATTCAGTACTTC.

As to this clone: This may come from a read error, since a much larger clone is one base off. The chain is built from TRBV19 and TRBJ1-4; 8 bases align to TRBD1. CDR3 length: 15 residues. Germline loops: CDR1 LNHDA, CDR2 SQIVND (reference sequence). CDR3 sequence: CVSSMGQDRGEKLFF. Written as DNA, the CDR3 is TGTGTCAGTAGTATGGGACAGGACAGAGGTGAAAAACTGTTTTTT.

J is TRBJ1-4 and V is TRBV28, with D unresolved. V lost 6 bases to trimming and J lost 6 bases, with 5 bases between them. Germline V gene sequence: CDR1 MDHEN, CDR2 SYDVKM. This CDR3 has 11 amino acids. The CDR3 DNA is TGTGCCAGCAGCCAGGATGAAAAACTGTTTTTT. It specifies CASSQDEKLFF.

In this sample, this clone turned up once. V and J are TRBV28 and TRBJ1-6, with a weak D call TRBD1 (6 bases). In germline, CDR1 is MDHEN, CDR2 SYDVKM. V shed 6 bases and J shed 0 bases, with 9 bases lying between them. The CDR3 is 15 residues long. The CDR3 bases are TGTGCCAGCAGGGACAGTAGCTCCTATAATTCACCCCTCCACTTT. Translated, it gives CASRDSSSYNSPLHF.

The rearrangement joins TRBV5-1 to TRBJ1-2, with 8 bases matching TRBD1. With 0 bases clipped from V and 4 bases from J, the junction kept 20 bases outside the gene matches. Germline CDR1 is SGHRS and CDR2 is YFSETQ. The CDR3 consists of 20 residues. The CDR3 DNA reads as TGCGCCAGCAGCTTGGGAATCGGGCAGGACAGGGATTTGGGAAGCTATGGCTACACCTTC. This codes for CASSLGIGQDRDLGSYGYTF.

This chain uses TRBV19 with TRBJ1-5, with a weak D call TRBD1 (5 bases). The germline V gene has CDR1 LNHDA and CDR2 SQIVND (reference sequence). With 6 bases removed from V and 4 bases from J, the gap between germline ends came to 19 bases. The CDR3 runs 16 residues. In nucleotides, the CDR3 is TGTGCCAGTAGCCCCGGCGTACAGGTCAATAATCAGCCCCAGCATTTT. Its translation is CASSPGVQVNNQPQHF.

This clone was observed a handful of times. This rearrangement joins TRBV21-1 to TRBJ1-3; the D call of TRBD1 is as the table states it, not checked on the DNA. TRBV21-1 is tagged as a pseudogene. The CDR3 has 18 amino acids. In nucleotides, the CDR3 is TGTGCCAGCAGCAAAGCGCGTGGCAGACAAAGCTCTGGAAACACCATATATTTT. This encodes CASSKARGRQSSGNTIYF.

The chain links TRBV9 to TRBJ1-4, with D tentatively TRBD1 (5 bases). CDR1 is SGDLS, CDR2 YYNGEE, per germline. The CDR3 extends over 15 amino acids. Trimming stripped 0 bases from V and 8 bases from J, with 14 bases between. The CDR3 nucleotides read TGTGCCAGCAGCGTAGAGGCAGGGCGGTCGGAAAAACTGTTTTTT. It codes for CASSVEAGRSEKLFF. The full variable domain, in which reference TRBV9 and TRBJ1-4 provide the parts outside the CDR3, is DSGVTQTPKHLITATGQRVTLRCSPRSGDLSVYWYQQSLDQGLQFLIQYYNGEERAKGNILERFSAQQFPDLHSELNLSSLELGDSALYFCASSVEAGRSEKLFFGSGTQLSVL.

The V gene is TRBV12-3 or TRBV12-4, the J gene TRBJ1-6, with 7 positions matching TRBD1. The CDR3 is made up of 13 amino acids. With V trimmed by 6 bases and J by 7 bases, 3 bases remained unmatched. CDR3 DNA sequence: TGTGCCAGCAGGGGACAGTGGAATTCACCCCTCCACTTT. Residues: CASRGQWNSPLHF.

This sequence joins TRBV19 and TRBJ1-1, with 7 bases aligning to TRBD1. The CDR3 sequence is 14 residues long. J gave up 4 bases and V 8 bases, and 10 bases lay outside the gene matches. The germline CDR1 and CDR2 sequences are LNHDA and SQIVND (reference sequence). CDR3 coding DNA: TGTGCCAGTGCACAGTATCCAGGGGGCACTGAAGCTTTCTTT. Translating it yields CASAQYPGGTEAFF.

The rearrangement links TRBV2 to TRBJ2-1, with a weak D call TRBD2 (6 bases). The CDR3 contains 15 residues. Germline assignment: CDR1 SNHLY and CDR2 FYNNEI. V lost 9 bases, J lost 3 bases, and 18 bases lay in between. Here the CDR3 reads CASTSPQTYYNEQFF. In nucleotides, the CDR3 is TGTGCCAGTACTAGCCCCCAGACATACTACAATGAGCAGTTCTTC.

This chain uses TRBV30 with TRBJ1-1, with D unclear. Germline V gene data show CDR1 as GTSNPN and CDR2 as SVGIG (reference sequence). The CDR3 has 13 amino acids. V was pared by 5 bases and J by 1 base, with 11 bases between. The CDR3 DNA reads TGTGCCTGGCGTTGGAGGCCGAACACTGAAGCTTTCTTT. Protein: CAWRWRPNTEAFF.

The gene calls are TRBV5-1 and TRBJ2-5; tentative D call: TRBD2 (5 bases). Trimming pared 5 bases from V and 5 bases from J, leaving 13 bases between. The length of the CDR3 is 13 residues. The germline gives CDR1 SGHRS, CDR2 YFSETQ. The CDR3 protein is CASRLSGGETQYF. The CDR3 DNA is TGCGCCAGCAGACTAAGCGGTGGGGAGACCCAGTACTTC.